This TCR beta chain was identified in a study of blood T cell repertoires in COVID-19 (dated by TCRdb to the early 2020s). In the study overall: The collaborator samples originated in the United States, Italy and Spain and spanned the acute and convalescent phases of COVID-19. The prospective study material was composed of cDNA or gDNA derived from T cells, B-cell-depleted T cells, or PBMCs. Subjects who had been exposed to COVID-19, were actively infected with it, or had recovered from it provided the deeply sampled blood TCRbeta repertoires that made up the dataset. The repertoires were made available in a free public database intended to serve as a resource for research on the immune response to SARS-CoV-2. Samples came from the ongoing ImmuneRACE study (first 160 participants) plus 1,254 subjects from 6 global collaborators. The sample metadata nearly always contained a de-identified subject ID, COVID-19 status, age in years and sex. Where available, HLA class I and class II types were taken from metadata supplied by the sample provider and were not determined by assay-based typing. Findings and caveats that apply to the study as a whole: How much clinical and demographic metadata was included differed by source and by participant, and the metadata was provided uncurated.

There are 11 amino acids in the CDR3, from cysteine to phenylalanine inclusive. Just CDR3 DNA is preserved here, 33 bases in frame from base 1. CDR1 DFQATT and CDR2 SNEGSKA are derived from the germline V gene (reference sequence). Trimming at the junction amounts to 3 bases on V and 7 bases on J, and the germline ends lie 9 bases apart. The immunoSEQ Assay, a bias-controlled multiplex PCR, was used to amplify TCRbeta CDR3 regions from genomic DNA. In the paper's pipeline: The number of nucleated cells in each sample was estimated from the amplification of reference gene primers within the assay. Sequence reads were collapsed and filtered to measure the absolute abundance of every unique TCRbeta CDR3 rearrangement. Productive Simpson clonality was computed per sample as the square root of Simpson's diversity index over productive rearrangements. TCRdb's version of the immuneACCESS table is confined to in-frame rearrangements and falls short of the full clone set. An unresolved V gene accounts for under half of the shortfall where checked; the remainder is of unknown origin. V and J calls and clone size are copied from that table; D and trimming were computed from the DNA. This sample gives fewer than 500,000 clones in total; around 88% of them show up just once. The ten largest clones represent about 4.3% of the sample.

With regard to this clone: Its antigen is not yet known. Base quality data are lacking; no much larger clone is found one base away.

Each collaborating institution followed its own protocols to collect whole blood in K2EDTA tubes. For TCRbeta analysis, collaborator samples were shipped as frozen whole blood, as isolated PBMCs, or as DNA extracted from either sample type. This TCR came from a woman in her 30s with acute or convalescent COVID-19. Recombination linked TRBV20-1 to TRBJ1-1, and the D gene may be TRBD1, 5 bases matching. Sequenced: peripheral blood. The DNA sequence is as follows: TGCAGTGCTAGCCCAGGACATGAAGCTTTCTTT. It is translated as CSASPGHEAFF.